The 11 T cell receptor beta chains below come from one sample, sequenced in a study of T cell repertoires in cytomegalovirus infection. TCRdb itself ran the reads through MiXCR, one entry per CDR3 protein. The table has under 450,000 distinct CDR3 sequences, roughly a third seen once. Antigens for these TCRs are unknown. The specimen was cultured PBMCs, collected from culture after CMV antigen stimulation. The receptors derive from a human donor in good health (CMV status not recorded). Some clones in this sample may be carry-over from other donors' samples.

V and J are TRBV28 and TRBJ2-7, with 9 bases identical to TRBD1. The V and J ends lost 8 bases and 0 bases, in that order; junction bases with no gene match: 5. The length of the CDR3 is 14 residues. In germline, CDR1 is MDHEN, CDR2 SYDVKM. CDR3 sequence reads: CASARQGGSYEQYF. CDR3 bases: TGTGCCAGCGCCCGACAGGGGGGCTCCTACGAGCAGTACTTC. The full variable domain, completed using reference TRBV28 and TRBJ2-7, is DVKVTQSSRYLVKRTGEKVFLECVQDMDHENMFWYRQDPGLGLRLIYFSYDVKMKEKGDIPEGYSVSREKKERFSLILESASTNQTSMYLCASARQGGSYEQYFGPGTRLTVT.

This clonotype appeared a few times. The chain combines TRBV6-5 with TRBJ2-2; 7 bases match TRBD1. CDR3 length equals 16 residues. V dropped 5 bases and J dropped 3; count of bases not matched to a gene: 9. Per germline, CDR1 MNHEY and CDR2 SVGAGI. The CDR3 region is CASSRSGTDYTGELFF. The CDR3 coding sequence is TGTGCCAGCAGTCGATCCGGGACAGACTACACCGGGGAGCTGTTTTTT.

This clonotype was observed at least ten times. CDR3 nucleotide sequence: TGTGCCAGCAGTTACTCACAGGGGATCGGGAACACTGAAGCTTTCTTT. Its protein is CASSYSQGIGNTEAFF. This chain connects TRBV6-6 to TRBJ1-1, with 7 bases identical to TRBD1. J gave up 1 base and V 0 bases, and 5 bases lay outside the gene matches. The CDR3 has 16 residues. CDR1 and CDR2 (germline): MNHNY, SVGAGI (reference sequence).

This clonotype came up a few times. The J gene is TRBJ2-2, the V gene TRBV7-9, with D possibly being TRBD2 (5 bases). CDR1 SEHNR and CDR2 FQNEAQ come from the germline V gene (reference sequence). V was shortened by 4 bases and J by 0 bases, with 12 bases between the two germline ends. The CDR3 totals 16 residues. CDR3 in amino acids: CASSSDGVTNTGELFF. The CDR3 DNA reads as TGTGCCAGCAGCTCCGACGGGGTTACGAACACCGGGGAGCTGTTTTTT.

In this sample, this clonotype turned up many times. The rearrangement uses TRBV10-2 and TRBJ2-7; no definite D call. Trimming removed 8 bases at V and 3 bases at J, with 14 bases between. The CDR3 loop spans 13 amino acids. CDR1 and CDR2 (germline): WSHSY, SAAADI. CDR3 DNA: TGCGCCAGCGAAAGTCCGGGTCGCTACGAGCAGTACTTC. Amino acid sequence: CASESPGRYEQYF.

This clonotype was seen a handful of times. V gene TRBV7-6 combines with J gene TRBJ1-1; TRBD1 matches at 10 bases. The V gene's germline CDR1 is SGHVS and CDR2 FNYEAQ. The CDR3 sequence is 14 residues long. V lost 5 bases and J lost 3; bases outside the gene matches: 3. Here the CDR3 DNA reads TGTGCCAGCAGCGACGGGACAGGGGACACTGAAGCTTTCTTT. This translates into CASSDGTGDTEAFF.

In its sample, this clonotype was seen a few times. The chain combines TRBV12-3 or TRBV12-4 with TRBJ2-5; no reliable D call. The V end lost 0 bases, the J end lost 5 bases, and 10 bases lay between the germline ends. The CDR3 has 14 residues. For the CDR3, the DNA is TGTGCCAGCAGTTTAGCGCGAGACGAGGAGACCCAGTACTTC. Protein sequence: CASSLARDEETQYF.

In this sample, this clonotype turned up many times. The CDR3 DNA reads TGTGCCAGCAGTTACGGCCAGCTTAATGAAAAACTGTTTTTT. This codes for CASSYGQLNEKLFF. The gene calls are TRBV6-6 and TRBJ1-4; D remains unclear. The germline V gene encodes CDR1 MNHNY and CDR2 SVGAGI (reference sequence). The CDR3 length is 14 residues. Trimming took off 2 bases at V and 4 bases at J, with 8 bases between the two ends.

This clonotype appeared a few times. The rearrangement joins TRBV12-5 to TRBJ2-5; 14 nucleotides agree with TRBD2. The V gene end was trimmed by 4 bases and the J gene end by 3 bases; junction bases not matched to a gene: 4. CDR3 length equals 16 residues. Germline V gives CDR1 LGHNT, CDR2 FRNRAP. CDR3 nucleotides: TGTGCTAGTGGTTGGCAGGGACTAGCGGGAGAAGAGACCCAGTACTTC. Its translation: CASGWQGLAGEETQYF. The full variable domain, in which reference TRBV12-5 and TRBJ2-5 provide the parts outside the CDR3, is DARVTQTPRHKVTEMGQEVTMRCQPILGHNTVFWYRQTMMQGLELLAYFRNRAPLDDSGMPKDRFSAEMPDATLATLKIQPSEPRDSAVYFCASGWQGLAGEETQYFGPGTRLLVL.

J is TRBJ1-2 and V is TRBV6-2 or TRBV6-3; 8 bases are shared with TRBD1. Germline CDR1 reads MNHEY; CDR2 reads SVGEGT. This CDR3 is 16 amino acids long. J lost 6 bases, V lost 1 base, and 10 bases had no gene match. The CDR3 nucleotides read TGTGCCAGCAGTTACTGGCCAGGGGGCGCAGAGGATGGCTACACCTTC. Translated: CASSYWPGGAEDGYTF.

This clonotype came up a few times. Written as DNA, the CDR3 is TGTGCCAGCAGCCAACGGGGGCGGGAGTCCGAAACCGGGGAGCTGTTTTTT. It yields the protein CASSQRGRESETGELFF. This sequence joins TRBV12-3 or TRBV12-4 and TRBJ2-2, with D possibly TRBD2 on 7 matching bases. Deletions cut 6 bases from V and 5 bases from J, with 22 bases between. There are 17 residues in the CDR3.